This T cell receptor beta chain was sequenced during a study of blood T cell repertoires in COVID-19. The repertoire was sequenced with immunoSEQ multiplex PCR; TCRdb's copy has only in-frame clones and lacks some. The table records roughly 250,000 clones, roughly 81% of them present only once. The length of the CDR3 is 15 residues. Germline V gene sequence: CDR1 MDHEN, CDR2 SYDVKM. Between the trimmed V and J ends, which lost 6 bases and 0 bases, there was a span of 14 bases. The sample consisted of peripheral blood. This TCR derives from a man between 45 and 60 years old with acute or convalescent COVID-19. The J gene is TRBJ1-2, the V gene TRBV28, with a possible D match to TRBD1 (6 bases). The CDR3 DNA reads TGTGCCAGCAGCCCCTTCGACAGGACTAACTATGGCTACACCTTC. Amino acid sequence: CASSPFDRTNYGYTF.